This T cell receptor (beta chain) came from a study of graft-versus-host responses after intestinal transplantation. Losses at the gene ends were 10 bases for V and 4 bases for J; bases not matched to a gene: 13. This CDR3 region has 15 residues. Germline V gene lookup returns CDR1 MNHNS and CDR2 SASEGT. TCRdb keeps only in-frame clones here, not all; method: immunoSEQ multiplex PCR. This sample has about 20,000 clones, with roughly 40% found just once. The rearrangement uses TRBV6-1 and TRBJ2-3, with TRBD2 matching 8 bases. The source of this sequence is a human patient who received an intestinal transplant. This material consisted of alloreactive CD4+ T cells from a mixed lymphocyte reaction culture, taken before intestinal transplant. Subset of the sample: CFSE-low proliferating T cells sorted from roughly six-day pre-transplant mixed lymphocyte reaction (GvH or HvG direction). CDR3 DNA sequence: TGTGCCACCCTATTTTACAGGACTAGCCCAGATACGCAGTATTTT. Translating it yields CATLFYRTSPDTQYF.